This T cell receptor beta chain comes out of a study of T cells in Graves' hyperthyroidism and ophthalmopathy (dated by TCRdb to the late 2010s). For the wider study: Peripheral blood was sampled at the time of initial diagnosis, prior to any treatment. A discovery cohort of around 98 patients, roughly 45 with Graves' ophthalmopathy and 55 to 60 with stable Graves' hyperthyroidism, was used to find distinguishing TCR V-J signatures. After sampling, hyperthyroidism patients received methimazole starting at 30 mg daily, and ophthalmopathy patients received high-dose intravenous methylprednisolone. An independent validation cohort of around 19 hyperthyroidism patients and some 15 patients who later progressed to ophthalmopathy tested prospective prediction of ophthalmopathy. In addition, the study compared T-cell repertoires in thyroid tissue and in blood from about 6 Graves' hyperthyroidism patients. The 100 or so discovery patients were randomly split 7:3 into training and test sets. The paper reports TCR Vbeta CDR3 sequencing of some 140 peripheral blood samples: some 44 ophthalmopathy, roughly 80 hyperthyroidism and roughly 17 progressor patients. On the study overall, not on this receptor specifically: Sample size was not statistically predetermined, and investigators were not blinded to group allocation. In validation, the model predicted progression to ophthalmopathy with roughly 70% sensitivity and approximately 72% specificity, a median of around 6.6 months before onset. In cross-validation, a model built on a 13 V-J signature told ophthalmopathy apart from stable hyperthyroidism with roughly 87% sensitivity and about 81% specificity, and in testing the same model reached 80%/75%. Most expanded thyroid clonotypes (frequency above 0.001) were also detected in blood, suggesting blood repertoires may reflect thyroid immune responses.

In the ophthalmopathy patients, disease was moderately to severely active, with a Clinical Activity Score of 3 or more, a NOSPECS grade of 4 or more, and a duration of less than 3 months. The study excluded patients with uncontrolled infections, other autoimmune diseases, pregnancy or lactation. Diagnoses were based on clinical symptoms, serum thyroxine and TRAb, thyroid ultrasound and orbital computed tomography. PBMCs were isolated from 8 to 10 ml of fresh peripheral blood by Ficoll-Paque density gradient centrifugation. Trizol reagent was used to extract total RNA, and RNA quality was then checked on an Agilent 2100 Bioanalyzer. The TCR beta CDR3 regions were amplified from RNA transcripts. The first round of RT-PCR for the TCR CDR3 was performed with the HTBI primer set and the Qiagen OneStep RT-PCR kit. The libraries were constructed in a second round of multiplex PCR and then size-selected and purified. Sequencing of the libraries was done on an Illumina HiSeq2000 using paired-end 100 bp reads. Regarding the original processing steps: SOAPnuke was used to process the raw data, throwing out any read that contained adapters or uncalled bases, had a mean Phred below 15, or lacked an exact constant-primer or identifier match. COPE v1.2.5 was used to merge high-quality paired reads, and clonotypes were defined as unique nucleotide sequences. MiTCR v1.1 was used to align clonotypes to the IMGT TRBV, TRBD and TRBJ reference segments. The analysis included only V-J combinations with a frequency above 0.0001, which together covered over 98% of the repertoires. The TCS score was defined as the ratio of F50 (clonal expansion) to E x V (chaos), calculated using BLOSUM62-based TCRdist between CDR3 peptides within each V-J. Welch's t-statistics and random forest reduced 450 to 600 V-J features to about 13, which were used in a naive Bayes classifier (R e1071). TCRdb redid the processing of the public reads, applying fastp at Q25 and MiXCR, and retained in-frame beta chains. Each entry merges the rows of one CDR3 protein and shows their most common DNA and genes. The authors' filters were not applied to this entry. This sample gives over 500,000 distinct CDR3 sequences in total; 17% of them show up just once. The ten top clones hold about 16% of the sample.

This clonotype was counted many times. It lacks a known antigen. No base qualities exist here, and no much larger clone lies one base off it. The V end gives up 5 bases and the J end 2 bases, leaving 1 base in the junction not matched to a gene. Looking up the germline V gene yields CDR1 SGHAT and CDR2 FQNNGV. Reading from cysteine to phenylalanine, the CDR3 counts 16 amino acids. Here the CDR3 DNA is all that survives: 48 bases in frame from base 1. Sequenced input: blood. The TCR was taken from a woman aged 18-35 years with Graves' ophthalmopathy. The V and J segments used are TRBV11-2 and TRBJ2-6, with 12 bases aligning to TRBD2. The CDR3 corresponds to CASSRTSGTGANVLTF. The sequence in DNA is TGTGCCAGCAGCAGGACTAGCGGGACTGGGGCCAACGTCCTGACTTTC.